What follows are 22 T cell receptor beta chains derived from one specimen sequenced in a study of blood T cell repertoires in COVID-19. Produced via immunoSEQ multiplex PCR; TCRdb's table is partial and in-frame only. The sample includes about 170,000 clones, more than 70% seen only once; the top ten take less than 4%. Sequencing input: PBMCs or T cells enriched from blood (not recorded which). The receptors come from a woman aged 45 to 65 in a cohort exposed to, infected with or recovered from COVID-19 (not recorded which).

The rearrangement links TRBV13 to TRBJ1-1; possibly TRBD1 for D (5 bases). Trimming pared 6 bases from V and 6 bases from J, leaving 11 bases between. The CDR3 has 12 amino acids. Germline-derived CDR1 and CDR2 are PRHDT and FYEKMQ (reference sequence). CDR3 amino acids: CASSPRGSEAFF. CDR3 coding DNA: TGTGCCAGCAGTCCCCGGGGGTCTGAAGCTTTCTTT.

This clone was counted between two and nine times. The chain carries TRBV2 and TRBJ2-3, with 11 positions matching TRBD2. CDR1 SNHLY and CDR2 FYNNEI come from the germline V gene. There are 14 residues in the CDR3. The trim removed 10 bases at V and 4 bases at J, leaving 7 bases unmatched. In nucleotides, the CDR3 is TGTGCCACCAAGACTAGCGGGACGGCAGATACGCAGTATTTT. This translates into CATKTSGTADTQYF.

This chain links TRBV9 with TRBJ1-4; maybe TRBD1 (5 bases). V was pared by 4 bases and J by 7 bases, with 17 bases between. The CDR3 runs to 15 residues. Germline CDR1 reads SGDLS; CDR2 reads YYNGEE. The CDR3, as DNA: TGTGCCAGCAGCCCGTCGGCCCAGGGCATTGAAAAACTGTTTTTT. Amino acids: CASSPSAQGIEKLFF.

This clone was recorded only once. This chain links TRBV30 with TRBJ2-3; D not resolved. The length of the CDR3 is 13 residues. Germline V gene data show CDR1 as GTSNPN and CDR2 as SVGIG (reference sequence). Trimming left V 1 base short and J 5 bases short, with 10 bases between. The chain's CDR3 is CAWSGLSRDTQYF. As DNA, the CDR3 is TGTGCCTGGAGTGGATTGTCGCGAGATACGCAGTATTTT.

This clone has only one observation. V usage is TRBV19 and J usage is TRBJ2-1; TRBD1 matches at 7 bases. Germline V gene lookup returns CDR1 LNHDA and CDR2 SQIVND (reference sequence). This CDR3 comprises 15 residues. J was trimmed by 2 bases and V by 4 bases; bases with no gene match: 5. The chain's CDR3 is CASSKRQGPYNEQFF. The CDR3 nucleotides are TGTGCCAGTAGTAAGCGACAGGGACCCTACAATGAGCAGTTCTTC.

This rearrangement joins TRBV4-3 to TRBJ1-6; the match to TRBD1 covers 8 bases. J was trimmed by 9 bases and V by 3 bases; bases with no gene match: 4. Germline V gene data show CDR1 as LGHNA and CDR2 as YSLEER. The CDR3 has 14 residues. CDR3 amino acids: CASSQPGGFSPLHF. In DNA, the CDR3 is TGCGCCAGCAGCCAGCCAGGGGGCTTTTCACCCCTCCACTTT.

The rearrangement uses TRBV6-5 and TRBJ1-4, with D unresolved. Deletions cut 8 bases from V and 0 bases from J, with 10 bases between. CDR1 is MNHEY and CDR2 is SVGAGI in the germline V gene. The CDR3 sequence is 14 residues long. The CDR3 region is CASAGSATNEKLFF. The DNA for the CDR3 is TGTGCCAGCGCGGGCTCCGCAACTAATGAAAAACTGTTTTTT.

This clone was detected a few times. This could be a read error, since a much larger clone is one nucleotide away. CDR3 region: CASRTANTEAFF. The CDR3 DNA reads as TGTGCCAGCAGAACAGCGAACACTGAAGCTTTCTTT. The gene calls are TRBV28 and TRBJ1-1; no clear D. CDR1 and CDR2 from the germline V gene are MDHEN and SYDVKM. The ends were cut back, 6 bases at V and 1 base at J, with 6 bases in the middle. The CDR3 has 12 residues.

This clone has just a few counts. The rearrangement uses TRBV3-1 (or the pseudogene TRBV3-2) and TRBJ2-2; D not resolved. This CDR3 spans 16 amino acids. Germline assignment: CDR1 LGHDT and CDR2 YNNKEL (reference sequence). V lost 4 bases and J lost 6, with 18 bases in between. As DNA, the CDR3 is TGTGCCAGCAGCCCGCAGACACTGCCAGGTGCCGGGGAGCTGTTTTTT. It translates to CASSPQTLPGAGELFF.

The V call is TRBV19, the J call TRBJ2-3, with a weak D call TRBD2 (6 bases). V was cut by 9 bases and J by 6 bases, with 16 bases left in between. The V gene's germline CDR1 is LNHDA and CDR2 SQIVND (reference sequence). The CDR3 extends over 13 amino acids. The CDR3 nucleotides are TGTGCCAGCCGGGACTGGAGGGTTGATACGCAGTATTTT. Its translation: CASRDWRVDTQYF. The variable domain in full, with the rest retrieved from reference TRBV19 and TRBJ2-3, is DGGITQSPKYLFRKEGQNVTLSCEQNLNHDAMYWYRQDPGQGLRLIYYSQIVNDFQKGDIAEGYSVSREKKESFPLTVTSAQKNPTAFYLCASRDWRVDTQYFGPGTRLTVL.

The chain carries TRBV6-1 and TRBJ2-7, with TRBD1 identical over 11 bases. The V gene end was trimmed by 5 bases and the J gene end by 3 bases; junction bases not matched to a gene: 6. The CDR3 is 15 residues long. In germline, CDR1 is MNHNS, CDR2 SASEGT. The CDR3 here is CASSQPGQGVYEQYF. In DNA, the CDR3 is TGTGCCAGCAGTCAACCGGGACAGGGGGTCTACGAGCAGTACTTC.

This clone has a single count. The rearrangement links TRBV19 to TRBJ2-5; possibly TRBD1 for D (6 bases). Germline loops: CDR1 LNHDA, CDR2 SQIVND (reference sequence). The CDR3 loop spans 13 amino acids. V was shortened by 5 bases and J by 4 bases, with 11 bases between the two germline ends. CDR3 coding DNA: TGTGCCAGTAGTGGGGGCGGAAGAGAGACCCAGTACTTC. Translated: CASSGGGRETQYF.

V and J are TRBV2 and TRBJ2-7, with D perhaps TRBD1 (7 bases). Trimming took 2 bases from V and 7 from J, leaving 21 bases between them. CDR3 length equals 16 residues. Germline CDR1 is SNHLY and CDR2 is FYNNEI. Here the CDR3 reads CASSERGTEGPMEQYF. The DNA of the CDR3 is TGTGCCAGCAGTGAACGCGGGACAGAGGGCCCCATGGAGCAGTACTTC.

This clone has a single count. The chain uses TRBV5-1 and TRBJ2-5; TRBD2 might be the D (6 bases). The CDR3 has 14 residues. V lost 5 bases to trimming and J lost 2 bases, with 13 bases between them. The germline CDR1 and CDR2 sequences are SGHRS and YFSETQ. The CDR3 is CASREASAQETQYF. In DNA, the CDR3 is TGCGCCAGCAGAGAGGCTAGCGCTCAAGAGACCCAGTACTTC.

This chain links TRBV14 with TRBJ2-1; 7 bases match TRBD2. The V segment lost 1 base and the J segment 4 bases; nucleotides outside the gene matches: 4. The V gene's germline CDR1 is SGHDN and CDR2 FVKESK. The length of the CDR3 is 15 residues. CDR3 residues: CASSQGLAEYNEQFF. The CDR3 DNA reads TGTGCCAGCAGCCAAGGACTAGCAGAATACAATGAGCAGTTCTTC.

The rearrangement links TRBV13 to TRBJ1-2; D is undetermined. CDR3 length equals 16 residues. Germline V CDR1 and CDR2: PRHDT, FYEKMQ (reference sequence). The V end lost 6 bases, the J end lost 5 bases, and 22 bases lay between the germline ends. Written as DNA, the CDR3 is TGTGCCAGCAGTCCCCCGTTGAGGCTTCGAGAATATGGCTACACCTTC. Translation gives CASSPPLRLREYGYTF.

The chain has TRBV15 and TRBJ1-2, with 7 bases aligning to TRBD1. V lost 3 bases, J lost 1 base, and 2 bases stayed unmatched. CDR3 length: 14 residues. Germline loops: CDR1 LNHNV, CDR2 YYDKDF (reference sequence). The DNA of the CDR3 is TGTGCCACCAGCAGCAACAGGGGTAACTATGGCTACACCTTC. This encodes CATSSNRGNYGYTF.

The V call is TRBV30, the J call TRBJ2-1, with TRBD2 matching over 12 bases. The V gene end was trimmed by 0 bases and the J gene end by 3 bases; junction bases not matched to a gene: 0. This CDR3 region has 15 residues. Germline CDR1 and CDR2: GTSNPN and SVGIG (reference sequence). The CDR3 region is CAWSVLAGGYNEQFF. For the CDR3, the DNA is TGTGCCTGGAGTGTACTAGCGGGGGGCTACAATGAGCAGTTCTTC.

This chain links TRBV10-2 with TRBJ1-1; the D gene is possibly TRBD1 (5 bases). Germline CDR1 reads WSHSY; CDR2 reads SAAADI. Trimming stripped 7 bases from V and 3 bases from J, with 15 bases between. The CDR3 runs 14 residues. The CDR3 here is CASTGRGFDTEAFF. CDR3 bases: TGCGCCAGCACCGGAAGGGGTTTCGACACTGAAGCTTTCTTT.

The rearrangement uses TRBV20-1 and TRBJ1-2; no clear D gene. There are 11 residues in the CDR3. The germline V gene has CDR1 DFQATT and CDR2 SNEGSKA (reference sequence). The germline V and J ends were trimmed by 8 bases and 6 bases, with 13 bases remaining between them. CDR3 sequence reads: CSLIYLDGYTF. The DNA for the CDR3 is TGCAGTCTTATATACCTAGATGGCTACACCTTC.

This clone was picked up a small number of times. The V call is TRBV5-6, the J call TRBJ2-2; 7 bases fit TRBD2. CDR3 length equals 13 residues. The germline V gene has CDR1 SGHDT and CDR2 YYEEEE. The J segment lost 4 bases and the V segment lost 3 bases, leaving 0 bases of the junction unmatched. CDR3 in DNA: TGTGCCAGCAGCTGGGGGGGCACCGGGGAGCTGTTTTTT. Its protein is CASSWGGTGELFF.

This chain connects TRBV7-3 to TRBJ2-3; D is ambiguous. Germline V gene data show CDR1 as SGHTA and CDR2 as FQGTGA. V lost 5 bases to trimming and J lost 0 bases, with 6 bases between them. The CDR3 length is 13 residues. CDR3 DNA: TGTGCCAGCAGCCCAGAAAGCACAGATACGCAGTATTTT. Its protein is CASSPESTDTQYF.